What follows is one TCR beta chain and its context. This clone was seen just once. Its antigen is unknown. No base qualities exist here, and no much larger clone lies one base off it. The data were obtained in a study of T cell clones after liver transplantation (dated by TCRdb to the late 2010s). For context, the study as a whole: Samples were obtained from ITN030ST, a randomized trial in which withdrawal of immunosuppression was attempted within 2 years of liver transplantation. Donor-reactive T cell clones were identified by TCRbeta sequencing after a pre-transplant mixed lymphocyte reaction and then tracked in post-transplant blood. As an antigen-independent comparator for donor-reactive sequences, third party-reactive TCRbeta sequences were also identified from pre-transplant MLRs. Of the eight recipients, a few were HCV-positive, while the remaining recipients had been transplanted for non-autoimmune, non-viral indications. Until randomization at 12-24 months post-transplant, subjects were given standard immunosuppression, with no induction therapy. Tolerance meant complete immunosuppression withdrawal for at least one year without liver enzymes rising beyond twice the upper limit of normal. Blood samples were collected pre-transplant, then pre-randomization ahead of withdrawal, and finally post-randomization once withdrawal had either been completed or failed. The study cohort included 8 liver transplant recipients, of whom 3 were classified as tolerant and 5 as non-tolerant. Summary of the overall study and its limitations: In 5 of 8 subjects, circulating donor-reactive CD4 TCRbeta sequences decreased significantly after transplant, regardless of tolerance or HCV status. Once repertoire turnover was taken into account, donor-reactive detection showed a significant reduction for CD4 in 7 of 8 subjects and for CD8 in 8 of 8. Low numbers of available donor cells limited the measurable donor-reactive repertoire in two subjects. Without allograft tissue specimens, donor-reactive T cells may have migrated into the graft rather than being deleted. Because of small, heterogeneous patient numbers and non-standardized post-transplant time points, the conclusions were only preliminary. Donor-reactive sequences decreased more than third party-reactive sequences, which suggests partial antigen-specific deletion that was not related to withdrawal success.

Frozen genomic DNA underwent high-throughput TCRbeta CDR3 sequencing by immunoSEQ, including PCR amplification, mapping, bias correction and internal controls. Per the authors' processing: Only productive rearrangements were retained, with each unique TCRbeta sequence defined by its CDR3 nucleotide sequence together with its V and J gene. Donor-reactive sequences required at least 5-fold expansion in CFSE-low cells versus unstimulated pre-transplant cells and at least 0.01% frequency. Minimum frequency thresholds were set for each subject based on the unstimulated sample with the lowest template count, ensuring at least 90% detection power. Jensen-Shannon divergence between the top 1000 TCRbeta sequences post- versus pre-transplant served as the measure of repertoire turnover. Changes in detection of donor-reactive sequences were assessed with two-sided Fisher's exact tests. TCRdb stores this immuneACCESS table with in-frame sequences only. Part of the clones is absent; in the studies checked, under half of the shortfall reflects unresolved V genes, and no reason is known for the rest. The DNA was the basis for D and trimming; V, J and clone size are from that table. This sample gives 75,000 to 100,000 clones in total; 82% of them show up just once. Of the sample, 0.45% to 0.6% falls within the top ten clones.

Trimming takes 9 bases from V and 4 bases from J, and the germline ends sit 19 bases apart. The germline V gene provides CDR1 MDHEN and CDR2 SYDVKM. The CDR3 measures 14 amino acids from cysteine to phenylalanine. Of all the DNA, just the CDR3 is kept, 42 bases in frame from base 1. Unstimulated PBMCs, after thawing, were stained for CD3, CD4 and CD8 and then FACS-sorted into CD3+CD4+ and CD3+CD8+ populations. All 8 studied subjects were randomized to immunosuppression withdrawal. The Qiagen DNeasy Blood and Tissue Kit was used to isolate genomic DNA. Sample: CD4+ T cells from blood, taken 45 to 46 months after liver transplant. This TCR derives from a human patient who received a liver transplant. Following a transplant, some T lymphocytes may have been derived from the graft donor. The sequence joins TRBV28 to TRBJ2-7, with a tentative D call of TRBD1 or TRBD2, each matching 6 bases. The CDR3 has the sequence CASRIPGAGYEQYF. The DNA sequence is as follows: TGTGCCAGTAGAATTCCGGGGGCTGGGTACGAGCAGTACTTC. The variable domain in full, with residues beyond the CDR3 obtained from the reference TRBV28 and TRBJ2-7 genes, is DVKVTQSSRYLVKRTGEKVFLECVQDMDHENMFWYRQDPGLGLRLIYFSYDVKMKEKGDIPEGYSVSREKKERFSLILESASTNQTSMYLCASRIPGAGYEQYFGPGTRLTVT.